Following are 23 T cell receptor beta chains from one sample sequenced in a study of cytomegalovirus exposure and HLA in healthy donors. The repertoire was sequenced with immunoSEQ multiplex PCR; TCRdb's copy has only in-frame clones and lacks some. Here the sample spans 200,000 to 250,000 clones, over 80% being singletons. Sequencing was done on a sample of PBMCs. These receptors were collected from a woman under 40 in good health and CMV-seropositive.

This clone came up a few times. The CDR3 loop is CASRGGANYGYTF. In DNA form, the CDR3 reads TGTGCCAGCAGGGGCGGGGCAAACTATGGCTACACCTTC. The J gene is TRBJ1-2, the V gene TRBV2; D might be TRBD1 (5 bases). CDR1 SNHLY and CDR2 FYNNEI come from the germline V gene. V was shortened by 6 bases and J by 2 bases, with 10 bases between the two germline ends. This CDR3 has 13 residues.

The chain has TRBV10-3 and TRBJ1-4; D is ambiguous. Germline assignment: CDR1 ENHRY and CDR2 SYGVKD. V gave up 10 bases and J gave up 4 bases, with 13 bases separating them. The CDR3 totals 13 residues. The CDR3 reads CATTWGINEKLFF. For the CDR3, the DNA is TGTGCCACCACTTGGGGAATTAATGAAAAACTGTTTTTT.

The chain joins TRBV6-1 to TRBJ2-2; the D is unclear. With 2 bases removed from V and 0 bases from J, the gap between germline ends came to 10 bases. The CDR3 has 16 residues. CDR1 and CDR2 from the germline V gene are MNHNS and SASEGT. The CDR3, as DNA: TGTGCCAGCAGTGAACCGCCCGCTCCGAACACCGGGGAGCTGTTTTTT. Its protein is CASSEPPAPNTGELFF.

V is TRBV25-1 and J is TRBJ1-5; a weak D match, TRBD1 (5 bases). The germline V gene encodes CDR1 MGHDK and CDR2 SYGVNS. Trimming removed 1 base from V and 5 bases from J, with 9 bases in between. The CDR3 is 14 amino acids. The CDR3 nucleotides read TGTGCCAGCAGTGAATTTTCAGGGCATCAGCCCCAGCATTTT. It codes for CASSEFSGHQPQHF. The full variable domain, its missing parts supplied by reference TRBV25-1 and TRBJ1-5, is EADIYQTPRYLVIGTGKKITLECSQTMGHDKMYWYQQDPGMELHLIHYSYGVNSTEKGDLSSESTVSRIRTEHFPLTLESARPSHTSQYLCASSEFSGHQPQHFGDGTRLSIL.

The chain carries TRBV5-1 and TRBJ1-1; 9 bases map to TRBD1. The CDR3 covers 15 residues. V shed 0 bases, J shed 4 bases, and the junction held 4 bases outside the gene matches. Germline V gene sequence: CDR1 SGHRS, CDR2 YFSETQ. CDR3 protein: CASSLVQGATTEAFF. The CDR3 coding sequence is TGCGCCAGCAGCTTGGTACAGGGGGCGACCACTGAAGCTTTCTTT.

The rearrangement joins TRBV19 to TRBJ2-2, with TRBD1 matching 7 bases. The germline CDR1 and CDR2 sequences are LNHDA and SQIVND (reference sequence). V dropped 5 bases and J dropped 5; count of bases not matched to a gene: 8. The CDR3 is made up of 15 amino acids. Here the CDR3 DNA reads TGTGCCAGTAGTCCAGACAGGGACCGTACCGGGGAGCTGTTTTTT. Translation: CASSPDRDRTGELFF.

This clone came up a few times. This sequence joins TRBV6-4 and TRBJ1-2; D is possibly TRBD1 (5 bases). CDR1 and CDR2 (germline): MRHNA, SNTAGT. The V and J ends lost 0 bases and 5 bases respectively, with 10 bases between them. CDR3 length: 14 amino acids. Here the CDR3 reads CASSDSRGAYGYTF. DNA for the CDR3: TGTGCCAGCAGTGACTCAAGGGGCGCGTATGGCTACACCTTC.

This clone came up a few times. This same CDR3 is encoded by further DNA sequences in the sample. V and J are TRBV18 and TRBJ2-5, with D unresolved. Germline loops: CDR1 KGHSH, CDR2 LQKENI. Trimming left V 0 bases short and J 3 bases short, with 5 bases between. The CDR3 is 13 residues long. The CDR3 DNA is TGTGCCAGCTCACCACCGTCCGAAGAGACCCAGTACTTC. Residues: CASSPPSEETQYF.

This chain uses TRBV30 with TRBJ1-2; no reliable D call. V was trimmed by 1 base and J by 11 bases, leaving 11 bases between them. CDR3 size: 11 residues. Germline V gene data show CDR1 as GTSNPN and CDR2 as SVGIG (reference sequence). CDR3 residues: CAWSDLGKYTF. CDR3 nucleotide sequence: TGTGCCTGGAGTGATTTAGGAAAATACACCTTC.

This CDR3 is CASSSRDLSNQPQHF. The CDR3 DNA reads as TGTGCCAGCAGCTCCCGGGACCTTAGCAATCAGCCCCAGCATTTT. The gene calls are TRBV13 and TRBJ1-5, with TRBD1 as a possible D gene (5 bases). CDR1 and CDR2 (germline): PRHDT, FYEKMQ (reference sequence). The CDR3 runs to 15 residues. V was trimmed by 4 bases and J by 0 bases, leaving 10 bases between them. The full variable domain, in which reference TRBV13 and TRBJ1-5 provide the parts outside the CDR3, is AAGVIQSPRHLIKEKRETATLKCYPIPRHDTVYWYQQGPGQDPQFLISFYEKMQSDKGSIPDRFSAQQFSDYHSELNMSSLELGDSALYFCASSSRDLSNQPQHFGDGTRLSIL.

The chain has TRBV5-1 and TRBJ1-2, with 8 bases lining up with TRBD1. V shed 5 bases and J 3 bases; nucleotides not matched to a gene: 12. Germline-derived CDR1 and CDR2 are SGHRS and YFSETQ. The CDR3 totals 16 residues. The CDR3 here is CASSYAGTGEYYGYTF. CDR3 nucleotide sequence: TGCGCCAGCAGTTACGCCGGGACAGGAGAATACTATGGCTACACCTTC.

The genes are TRBV29-1 and TRBJ2-1; D gene unclear. The CDR3 sequence is 12 residues long. The germline gives CDR1 SQVTM, CDR2 ANQGSEA. V shed 1 base and J shed 8 bases, with 9 bases lying between them. The CDR3 DNA sequence: TGCAGCGTTGAAGCCAGTGGCTATGAGCAGTTCTTC. Residues: CSVEASGYEQFF.

The chain joins TRBV28 to TRBJ2-1, with a tentative D call TRBD2 (5 bases). Trimming took 5 bases from V and 12 from J, leaving 26 bases between them. Germline loops: CDR1 MDHEN, CDR2 SYDVKM. The CDR3 length is 16 residues. The CDR3 sequence: CASSPSGTTMKWGQFF. The CDR3 DNA is TGTGCCAGCAGTCCCAGCGGTACGACAATGAAATGGGGGCAGTTCTTC.

The genes are TRBV29-1 and TRBJ2-3, with TRBD2 matching over 13 bases. Trimming removed 7 bases from V and 1 base from J; junction bases left unmatched: 5. Germline V gene sequence: CDR1 SQVTM, CDR2 ANQGSEA. The CDR3 loop spans 15 amino acids. The CDR3 sequence: CSARGTSGGTDTQYF. The CDR3 nucleotides are TGCAGCGCCCGCGGGACTAGCGGGGGCACAGATACGCAGTATTTT.

As concerns this clone: This CDR3 is also generated by other DNA sequences in the sample. The chain recombines TRBV27 with TRBJ1-4, with 10 bases that match TRBD1. In germline, CDR1 is MNHEY, CDR2 SMNVEV (reference sequence). Trimming took 6 bases from V and 7 from J; bases not matched to a gene: 5. This CDR3 region has 14 residues. CDR3 protein: CASSTGTGAEKLFF. In DNA form, the CDR3 reads TGTGCCAGCAGCACCGGGACAGGGGCTGAAAAACTGTTTTTT.

Only a few counts were recorded for this clone. V gene TRBV21-1 combines with J gene TRBJ2-7; TRBD1 is the table's D call and was not checked against the DNA. TRBV21-1 corresponds to a pseudogene. The CDR3 contains 14 residues. The CDR3 coding sequence is TGTGCCAGCAGCATACCGGGACAACTATACGAGCAGTACTTC. Translating it yields CASSIPGQLYEQYF.

The V call is TRBV30, the J call TRBJ2-7; 10 bases align to TRBD1. CDR3 size: 13 residues. V was clipped by 5 bases and J by 5 bases; unmatched bases: 6. Germline-derived CDR1 and CDR2 are GTSNPN and SVGIG (reference sequence). CDR3 sequence: CAWELGQGNEQYF. The CDR3 DNA follows: TGTGCCTGGGAGCTGGGACAGGGGAACGAGCAGTACTTC.

The chain joins TRBV4-2 to TRBJ1-1, with D maybe TRBD1 (5 bases). The V gene's germline CDR1 is LGHNA and CDR2 YNFKEQ. CDR3 length: 14 residues. The germline V and J ends were trimmed by 3 bases and 2 bases, with 10 bases remaining between them. CDR3 DNA sequence: TGTGCCAGCAGCCATCCGACAGCAAACACTGAAGCTTTCTTT. It yields the protein CASSHPTANTEAFF.

The rearrangement links TRBV18 to TRBJ2-5, with TRBD2 matching 8 bases. This CDR3 spans 16 amino acids. CDR1 and CDR2 from the germline V gene are KGHSH and LQKENI. V was clipped by 0 bases and J by 4 bases; unmatched bases: 7. CDR3 nucleotides: TGTGCCAGCTCACCACCGATTAGCGGGGTCGGAGAGACCCAGTACTTC. Translating it yields CASSPPISGVGETQYF.

This chain joins TRBV30 and TRBJ2-1; maybe TRBD2 (7 bases). The V end lost 5 bases, the J end lost 5 bases, and 16 bases lay between the germline ends. The CDR3 runs 14 residues. Germline CDR1 is GTSNPN and CDR2 is SVGIG (reference sequence). The CDR3 here is CAWSAGAGNNEQFF. As DNA, the CDR3 is TGTGCCTGGTCTGCGGGGGCAGGAAACAATGAGCAGTTCTTC.

V gene TRBV7-9 combines with J gene TRBJ2-7; D is possibly TRBD1 (6 bases). Germline V gene lookup returns CDR1 SEHNR and CDR2 FQNEAQ (reference sequence). This CDR3 contains 14 residues. V gave up 6 bases and J gave up 3 bases, with 15 bases separating them. CDR3 sequence (DNA): TGTGCCAGCAGTCATAATACAGGGTACTACGAGCAGTACTTC. This sequence encodes CASSHNTGYYEQYF.

The chain carries TRBV6-5 and TRBJ2-7, with D possibly being TRBD1 (6 bases). Per germline, CDR1 MNHEY and CDR2 SVGAGI. The ends were cut back, 4 bases at V and 2 bases at J, with 9 bases in the middle. This CDR3 is built from 13 residues. The CDR3 coding sequence is TGTGCCAGCAGTTCAAAGGGGGCCTACGAGCAGTACTTC. This translates into CASSSKGAYEQYF.

The sample holds a few counts of this clone. The genes are TRBV14 and TRBJ1-3, with 7 bases matching TRBD1. The germline V gene has CDR1 SGHDN and CDR2 FVKESK. V trimming: 1 base; J trimming: 4 bases; junction bases outside the gene matches: 4. The CDR3 runs to 15 residues. The CDR3 DNA follows: TGTGCCAGCAGCCAAGGACAGGGTATCGGAAACACCATATATTTT. Protein: CASSQGQGIGNTIYF.